These T cell receptor beta chains were read from a single sample in a study of T-cell reconstitution after alpha-beta-depleted transplantation in children. TCRdb reprocessed the PCR reads via MiXCR and lists one record per CDR3 protein. The sample shows 250,000 to 400,000 distinct CDR3 sequences, approximately 20% of them seen only once. The input for sequencing was PBMCs, mostly from graft donor cells, taken 180 days after TCRalphabeta/CD19-depleted stem cell transplant. Every receptor here comes from a male patient aged 10 to 17 who had a stem cell transplant for acute lymphoblastic leukemia, so the T cells may come from the graft donor. Each CDR3 is given with its conserved first and last residue. The order of the fields is V gene, D gene, J gene, clone size, CDR3 protein, CDR3 DNA. A D gene is named only where the DNA matches it firmly. Clone size is stated in some rows and not others, as once, few, many or a class when expanded.

>TRBV11-2|-|TRBJ2-1|-
CASSPDLDGSKQFF
TGTGCCAGCAGCCCAGACCTCGACGGCAGCAAGCAGTTCTTC
>TRBV15|TRBD2|TRBJ2-1|few
CATSRVKTSVRDNEQFF
TGTGCCACCAGCAGAGTTAAGACTAGCGTGAGGGACAATGAGCAGTTCTTC
>TRBV9|-|TRBJ2-3|few
CASSQPYSGKRYAVF
TGTGCCAGCAGCCAGCCCTACTCGGGGAAAAGATACGCAGTATTT
>TRBV6-5|TRBD1|TRBJ2-5|-
CASSYSDRGRETQYF
TGTGCCAGCAGTTACTCTGACAGGGGGAGAGAGACCCAGTACTTC
>TRBV20-1|-|TRBJ2-1|few
CSARGGDFSYNEQFF
TGCAGTGCTAGAGGTGGGGACTTCTCCTACAATGAGCAGTTCTTC
>TRBV6-1|-|TRBJ2-2|-
CASSNGDLGGELFF
TGTGCCAGCAGCAACGGGGACTTGGGAGGGGAGCTGTTTTTT
>TRBV5-6|-|TRBJ2-7|-
CASSLVSVRYEQYF
TGTGCCAGCAGCTTGGTATCGGTCCGCTACGAGCAGTACTTC
>TRBV7-8|-|TRBJ2-3|few
CASWGSAPSHTDTQYF
TGTGCCAGCTGGGGATCAGCCCCCTCACACACAGATACGCAGTATTTT
>TRBV12-3/TRBV12-4|-|TRBJ1-2|few
CASSWARRGLIYGYTF
TGTGCCAGCAGTTGGGCCCGACGGGGGCTAATCTATGGCTACACCTTC
>TRBV12-3/TRBV12-4|-|TRBJ1-2|-
CASSENSKDGYTF
TGTGCCAGCAGCGAAAACTCAAAGGATGGCTACACCTTC
>TRBV5-1|-|TRBJ2-6|few
CASTRHKSSSGANVLTF
TGCGCCAGCACCAGACACAAATCGTCCTCTGGGGCCAACGTCCTGACTTTC
>TRBV10-3|TRBD2|TRBJ2-5|few
CAISEIAGTQYF
TGTGCCATCAGTGAAATAGCGGGGACCCAGTACTTC
>TRBV10-3|TRBD2|TRBJ2-3|few
CAISRTSEDTQYF
TGTGCCATCAGCCGGACTAGCGAGGATACGCAGTATTTT
>TRBV7-9|-|TRBJ1-1|many
CASSQAGLRNTEAFF
TGTGCCAGCAGCCAAGCGGGACTGAGGAACACTGAAGCTTTCTTT
>TRBV7-3|-|TRBJ2-2|-
CASSLTGASGELFF
TGTGCCAGCAGCTTAACGGGGGCGAGCGGGGAGCTGTTTTTT
>TRBV12-3/TRBV12-4|-|TRBJ2-1|few
CASTTDYGEQFF
TGTGCCAGCACCACCGACTATGGTGAGCAGTTCTTC
>TRBV7-8|-|TRBJ2-7|-
CASSSGGSSGRYEQYF
TGTGCCAGCAGTTCAGGGGGATCTAGCGGACGCTACGAGCAGTACTTC
>TRBV20-1|-|TRBJ2-5|few
CSATEPRGGQETQYF
TGCAGTGCTACCGAACCCAGGGGAGGCCAAGAGACCCAGTACTTC
>TRBV6-5|-|TRBJ2-1|-
CASSYALSYNEQFF
TGTGCCAGCAGTTACGCCCTCTCCTACAATGAGCAGTTCTTC
>TRBV7-9|TRBD1|TRBJ2-1|-
CATPPSGTGRAGRQFF
TGTGCCACTCCACCCTCAGGGACAGGGAGGGCGGGGAGGCAGTTCTTC
>TRBV12-3/TRBV12-4|TRBD2|TRBJ2-1|few
CASSLQRGSYNEQFF
TGTGCCAGCAGTTTACAGCGGGGCTCCTACAATGAGCAGTTCTTC
>TRBV4-1|-|TRBJ2-7|-
CASSQVVGSYEQYF
TGCGCCAGCAGCCAAGTTGTTGGGTCCTACGAGCAGTACTTC
>TRBV7-3|TRBD1|TRBJ1-2|few
CASSYRTGDGYTF
TGTGCCAGCAGTTACAGAACAGGGGATGGCTACACCTTC
>TRBV20-1|-|TRBJ2-5|many
CSASRYSPESQYF
TGCAGTGCTAGCCGCTACTCCCCGGAGTCCCAGTACTTC
>TRBV7-2|-|TRBJ2-7|-
CASSLGGNSPYEQYF
TGTGCCAGCAGCTTAGGCGGGAACTCTCCCTACGAGCAGTACTTC
>TRBV27|TRBD2|TRBJ2-5|-
CASSLDRLAGKETQYF
TGTGCCAGCAGTTTAGATAGGCTAGCGGGGAAAGAGACCCAGTACTTC
>TRBV10-3|-|TRBJ1-1|many
CAISGRLNTEAFF
TGTGCCATCAGCGGACGGCTGAACACTGAAGCTTTCTTT
>TRBV4-1|-|TRBJ2-1|-
CASSRLLDEQFF
TGCGCCAGCAGCCGATTACTTGATGAGCAGTTCTTC
>TRBV4-2|TRBD2|TRBJ2-7|few
CASSPGSGRPYEQYF
TGTGCCAGCAGCCCGGGGAGCGGGAGGCCCTACGAGCAGTACTTC
>TRBV10-2|-|TRBJ2-4|-
CASSEIPGLQDIQYF
TGCGCCAGCAGTGAGATTCCGGGACTTCAGGACATTCAGTACTTC
>TRBV20-1|TRBD1|TRBJ2-7|-
CSARSPGQPFYEQYF
TGCAGTGCTAGGTCTCCGGGACAGCCTTTCTACGAGCAGTACTTC
>TRBV15|-|TRBJ1-5|-
CATSRDGRSVQPQHF
TGTGCCACCAGCAGAGATGGCCGATCGGTTCAGCCCCAGCATTTT
>TRBV11-2|TRBD1|TRBJ2-2|-
CASSPLLGQRSPRYAGELFF
TGTGCCAGCAGCCCCCTTCTGGGACAGAGGTCCCCTCGTTACGCCGGGGAGCTGTTTTTT
>TRBV3-1|-|TRBJ2-1|-
CASSQDPEGKTLYNEQFF
TGTGCCAGCAGCCAAGATCCCGAGGGAAAGACACTTTACAATGAGCAGTTCTTC
>TRBV20-1|-|TRBJ1-2|few
CSARDNDYGYTF
TGCAGTGCCCGGGACAATGACTATGGCTACACCTTC
>TRBV3-1|TRBD2|TRBJ2-1|many
CASSQDLREGPNNEQFF
TGTGCCAGCAGCCAAGATTTGCGGGAGGGCCCTAACAATGAGCAGTTCTTC
>TRBV12-3/TRBV12-4|TRBD1|TRBJ1-4|-
CASSLTGRFEKLFF
TGTGCCAGCAGTTTGACAGGGAGATTTGAAAAACTGTTTTTT
>TRBV11-2|TRBD2|TRBJ2-1|few
CASSLRHPSGTSYNEQFF
TGTGCCAGCAGCTTAAGGCATCCTAGCGGGACATCCTACAATGAGCAGTTCTTC
>TRBV10-3|TRBD2|TRBJ2-3|few
CAISGSGTSGRSSSTQYF
TGTGCCATCAGTGGTTCGGGGACTAGCGGGAGATCGTCAAGTACGCAGTATTTT
>TRBV4-1|TRBD2|TRBJ2-1|few
CASSPPGLGFSEQFF
TGCGCCAGTTCACCACCGGGACTAGGATTCAGTGAGCAGTTCTTC
>TRBV6-2/TRBV6-3|TRBD1|TRBJ1-1|few
CASSYRSGGSEAFF
TGTGCCAGCAGTTACCGCTCAGGGGGCAGTGAAGCTTTCTTT
>TRBV24-1|-|TRBJ2-3|-
CATSDPRTVPDTQYF
TGTGCCACCAGTGACCCCAGGACGGTACCAGATACGCAGTATTTT
>TRBV5-1|-|TRBJ1-1|few
CASSSWGRPRNTEAFF
TGCGCCAGCAGCTCATGGGGCCGCCCAAGGAACACTGAAGCTTTCTTT
>TRBV5-1|TRBD2|TRBJ2-5|-
CASSPSGRGGETQYF
TGCGCCAGCAGCCCCAGCGGGAGAGGAGGAGAGACCCAGTACTTC
>TRBV27|-|TRBJ1-2|few
CASSLSALTFLDYGYTF
TGTGCCAGCAGTTTATCGGCCCTGACATTTTTGGACTATGGCTACACCTTC
>TRBV20-1|TRBD2|TRBJ2-7|many
CSACLSGRAIEQYF
TGCAGTGCTTGCCTGAGCGGGAGGGCCATCGAGCAGTACTTC
>TRBV10-3|-|TRBJ2-1|many
CAISEFTGCYNEQFF
TGTGCCATCAGTGAGTTTACAGGATGCTACAATGAGCAGTTCTTC
>TRBV20-1|TRBD2|TRBJ2-5|few
CSASFLRLAQETQYF
TGCAGTGCTAGCTTCCTTAGACTAGCGCAAGAGACCCAGTACTTC
>TRBV13|-|TRBJ2-1|-
CASSSRDIEQFF
TGTGCCAGCAGCTCCCGAGATATTGAGCAGTTCTTC
>TRBV6-5|TRBD2|TRBJ2-1|few
CASSYLARENEQFF
TGTGCCAGCAGTTACCTTGCGCGGGAGAATGAGCAGTTCTTC
>TRBV7-2|-|TRBJ2-1|few
CASSLVTYNEQFF
TGTGCCAGCAGCTTAGTCACGTACAATGAGCAGTTCTTC
>TRBV7-9|TRBD2|TRBJ2-5|-
CASTYRLADQRETQYF
TGTGCCAGCACCTACCGACTAGCGGACCAGAGGGAGACCCAGTACTTC
>TRBV20-1|-|TRBJ2-3|-
CSASDTSTDTQYF
TGCAGTGCTAGCGACACTAGCACAGATACGCAGTATTTT
>TRBV6-5|-|TRBJ2-7|-
CASSYSGPRSHEQYF
TGTGCCAGCAGTTACTCGGGACCCCGGAGCCACGAGCAGTACTTC
>TRBV29-1|-|TRBJ2-7|-
CSVHTGVEQYF
TGCAGCGTTCATACAGGAGTCGAGCAGTACTTC
>TRBV7-8|-|TRBJ2-1|-
CASSSDREQFF
TGTGCCAGCAGCTCCGACAGGGAGCAGTTCTTC
>TRBV5-1|-|TRBJ2-5|few
CASSIPGRRETQYF
TGCGCCAGCAGCATTCCGGGCCGTCGGGAGACCCAGTACTTC